A selection of T cell receptor beta chains follows, all from one sample in a study of T cell repertoires in cytomegalovirus infection. Their specific antigens are unknown. TCRdb redid the calling of the reads with MiXCR, one entry per CDR3 protein. The profile shows about 570,000 distinct CDR3 sequences, 40% of them singletons. Here the sequenced sample was cultured PBMCs, taken from culture after CMV antigen stimulation. These TCRs come from a human donor in good health (CMV status not recorded). Some clones in this sample may be carry-over from other donors' samples. The CDR3 runs from the conserved cysteine through the conserved F or W. Each record gives: clone size, V gene, J gene, D gene, CDR3 protein, CDR3 DNA. D genes are given only for firm matches. Only part of the rows carry a size: once, few, many, or a class if the clone is expanded.

NA	TRBV27	TRBJ1-3	NA	CASSLYGSGNTIYF	TGTGCCAGCAGTTTATATGGTTCGGGAAACACCATATATTTT
few	TRBV7-6	TRBJ2-7	NA	CASSLASRDVGLEQYF	TGTGCCAGCAGCTTAGCATCCAGGGACGTCGGCCTCGAGCAGTACTTC
NA	TRBV3-1	TRBJ2-7	NA	CASSQDVRHPPSYEQYF	TGTGCCAGCAGCCAAGACGTCCGGCATCCGCCCTCCTACGAGCAGTACTTC
NA	TRBV12-3/TRBV12-4	TRBJ2-1	TRBD2	CATSSGLVSHEQFF	TGTGCCACCTCCTCGGGACTAGTTTCCCATGAGCAGTTCTTC
NA	TRBV11-2	TRBJ2-1	NA	CASSRTTGTHGYNEQFF	TGTGCCAGCAGCCGAACCACCGGGACACATGGTTACAATGAGCAGTTCTTC
once	TRBV20-1	TRBJ1-6	TRBD1	CSMAGGNSPLHF	TGCAGTATGGCAGGGGGCAATTCACCCCTCCACTTT
few	TRBV4-3	TRBJ2-1	NA	CASSQGATPHMFF	TGCGCCAGCAGCCAAGGGGCAACCCCGCATATGTTCTTC
NA	TRBV6-1	TRBJ2-5	TRBD2	CASSEDYRGLAGVRETQYF	TGTGCCAGCAGTGAAGATTACAGAGGACTAGCGGGAGTTCGGGAGACCCAGTACTTC
NA	TRBV6-1	TRBJ2-4	NA	CASSDEVFGDIQYF	TGTGCCAGCAGTGATGAGGTGTTCGGAGACATTCAGTACTTC
few	TRBV7-2	TRBJ2-1	NA	CASSLGVAWRF	TGTGCCAGCAGCTTAGGCGTGGCGTGGCGATTC
NA	TRBV7-6	TRBJ2-1	TRBD1	CASSLRAGTGNYNEQFF	TGTGCCAGCAGCTTAAGGGCCGGGACAGGGAACTACAATGAGCAGTTCTTC
NA	TRBV6-8	TRBJ2-2	NA	CASLGLRLNTGELFF	TGTGCCAGCCTTGGGTTACGTCTAAACACCGGGGAGCTGTTTTTT
once	TRBV6-8	TRBJ2-1	NA	CASSYSATAPSYNEQFF	TGTGCCAGCAGTTACTCTGCAACAGCGCCTTCCTACAATGAGCAGTTCTTC
NA	TRBV4-2	TRBJ2-7	TRBD1	CASSQGWQGESEQYF	TGTGCCAGCAGCCAAGGGTGGCAGGGGGAGAGCGAGCAGTACTTC
few	TRBV7-9	TRBJ2-3	NA	CASSFKGRGDTQYF	TGTGCCAGCAGCTTTAAAGGTCGAGGGGATACGCAGTATTTT
NA	TRBV12-3/TRBV12-4	TRBJ1-1	NA	CASTDTNTEAFF	TGTGCCAGCACCGACACGAACACTGAAGCTTTCTTT
NA	TRBV7-9	TRBJ2-6	TRBD2	CASTWGGAGANVLTF	TGTGCCAGCACTTGGGGGGGGGCTGGGGCCAACGTCCTGACTTTC
NA	TRBV12-3/TRBV12-4	TRBJ1-3	NA	CASKVLGHTIYF	TGTGCCAGCAAGGTCCTGGGCCACACCATATATTTT
NA	TRBV7-6	TRBJ2-2	NA	CASSPDQGITTGELFF	TGTGCCAGCAGCCCTGATCAGGGTATCACAACCGGGGAGCTGTTTTTT
few	TRBV7-9	TRBJ2-3	TRBD2	CASSRGLAGDTQYF	TGTGCCAGCAGCCGGGGACTAGCGGGAGATACGCAGTATTTT
few	TRBV19	TRBJ2-5	NA	CASSSPGLGQETQYF	TGTGCCAGTAGTTCACCAGGGTTAGGACAAGAGACCCAGTACTTC
NA	TRBV7-8	TRBJ1-5	NA	CASSLKGWGGPQHF	TGTGCCAGCAGCTTAAAGGGGTGGGGGGGGCCCCAGCATTTT
NA	TRBV6-1	TRBJ2-7	TRBD1	CASCLTGGYEQYF	TGTGCCAGCTGTTTGACAGGGGGCTACGAGCAGTACTTC
NA	TRBV20-1	TRBJ2-7	NA	CSASEGGAGAAYEQYF	TGCAGCGCTTCCGAGGGGGGCGCTGGGGCCGCCTACGAGCAGTACTTC
NA	TRBV6-6	TRBJ2-3	NA	CASSYFARDPDTQYF	TGTGCCAGCAGTTACTTCGCCAGGGACCCAGATACGCAGTATTTT
many	TRBV7-2	TRBJ2-2	NA	CASSFWGLSTGELFF	TGTGCCAGCAGCTTCTGGGGTTTGAGCACCGGGGAGCTGTTTTTT
few	TRBV7-2	TRBJ2-3	NA	CASSLGRASSTDTQYF	TGTGCCAGCAGCTTAGGACGCGCATCTAGCACAGATACGCAGTATTTT
NA	TRBV7-2	TRBJ1-5	TRBD1	CASSLGANPGGQPQHF	TGTGCCAGCAGCTTAGGGGCAAACCCAGGGGGTCAGCCCCAGCATTTT
NA	TRBV11-2	TRBJ2-5	NA	CASSFGALQETQYF	TGTGCCAGCAGCTTTGGAGCGTTACAAGAGACCCAGTACTTC
NA	TRBV25-1	TRBJ1-6	TRBD1	CASTPGQNNSPLHF	TGTGCCAGCACACCGGGACAGAATAATTCACCCCTCCACTTT
few	TRBV12-3/TRBV12-4	TRBJ1-2	NA	CASSLNRMHGYTF	TGTGCCAGCAGCTTGAATAGGATGCATGGCTACACCTTC